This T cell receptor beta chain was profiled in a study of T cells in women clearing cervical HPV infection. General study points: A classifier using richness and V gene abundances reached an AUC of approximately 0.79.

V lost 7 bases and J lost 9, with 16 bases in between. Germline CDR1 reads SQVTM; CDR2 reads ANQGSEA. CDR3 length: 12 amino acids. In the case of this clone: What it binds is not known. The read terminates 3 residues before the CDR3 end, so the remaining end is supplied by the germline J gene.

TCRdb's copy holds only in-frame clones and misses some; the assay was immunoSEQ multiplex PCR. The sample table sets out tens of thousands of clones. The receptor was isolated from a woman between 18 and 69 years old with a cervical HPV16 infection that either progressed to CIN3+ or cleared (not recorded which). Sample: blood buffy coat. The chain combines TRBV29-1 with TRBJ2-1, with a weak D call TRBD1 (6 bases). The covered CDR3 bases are TGCAGCGCCGTCCGGGACACATTTGAG. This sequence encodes CSAVRDTFE. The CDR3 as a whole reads CSAVRDTFEQFF.